Reported below is one TCR beta chain. Its antigen is as yet unknown. The assay was immunoSEQ multiplex PCR, and TCRdb's table has in-frame clones only and misses some. The sample comprises about 94,000 clones, roughly 91% of which are singletons, and roughly 0.5% rests with the top ten. CDR1 and CDR2 (germline): MNHEY, SMNVEV (reference sequence). The CDR3 covers 13 residues. The V end was cut by 0 bases, the J end by 8 bases, with 8 bases between. The sample belongs to a study of graft-versus-host responses after intestinal transplantation. Turning to the study itself: Every one of the recipients received anti-thymocyte globulin induction and afterwards took tacrolimus and steroids for 3 to 4 years.

Sequencing was performed on unstimulated CD8+ T cells sorted from spleen or lymph node cells, taken before intestinal transplant. This chain links TRBV27 with TRBJ2-1; D is perhaps TRBD1 (5 bases). The TCR was taken from a human donor who received an intestinal transplant. The CDR3 region is CASSLSLGDEQFF. The DNA of the CDR3 is TGTGCCAGCAGTTTATCGTTAGGGGATGAGCAGTTCTTC.